Detailed here is one T cell receptor beta chain. This entry is derived from a study of OX40 agonist ivuxolimab in advanced cancers. There are 13 residues in the CDR3. Germline CDR1 is MGHDK and CDR2 is SYGVNS. Trimming removed 0 bases at V and 7 bases at J, with 7 bases between. Some clones are missing from TCRdb's copy, which holds only in-frame ones; the method was immunoSEQ multiplex PCR. In the table there are approximately 82,000 clones, about 86% of which are singletons. The source material was CD4+ or CD8+ T cells sorted from blood, sampled in a trial of the OX40 agonist ivuxolimab. The rearrangement links TRBV25-1 to TRBJ2-1; D perhaps matches TRBD2 (6 bases). The sequence derives from an adult with an advanced solid tumor such as melanoma, head and neck, liver or kidney cancer. The CDR3 DNA is TGTGCCAGCAGTGAATATCGGGGGAATGAGCAGTTCTTC. Translating it yields CASSEYRGNEQFF. Using reference TRBV25-1 and TRBJ2-1 for the parts outside the CDR3, the full variable domain is EADIYQTPRYLVIGTGKKITLECSQTMGHDKMYWYQQDPGMELHLIHYSYGVNSTEKGDLSSESTVSRIRTEHFPLTLESARPSHTSQYLCASSEYRGNEQFFGPGTRLTVL.